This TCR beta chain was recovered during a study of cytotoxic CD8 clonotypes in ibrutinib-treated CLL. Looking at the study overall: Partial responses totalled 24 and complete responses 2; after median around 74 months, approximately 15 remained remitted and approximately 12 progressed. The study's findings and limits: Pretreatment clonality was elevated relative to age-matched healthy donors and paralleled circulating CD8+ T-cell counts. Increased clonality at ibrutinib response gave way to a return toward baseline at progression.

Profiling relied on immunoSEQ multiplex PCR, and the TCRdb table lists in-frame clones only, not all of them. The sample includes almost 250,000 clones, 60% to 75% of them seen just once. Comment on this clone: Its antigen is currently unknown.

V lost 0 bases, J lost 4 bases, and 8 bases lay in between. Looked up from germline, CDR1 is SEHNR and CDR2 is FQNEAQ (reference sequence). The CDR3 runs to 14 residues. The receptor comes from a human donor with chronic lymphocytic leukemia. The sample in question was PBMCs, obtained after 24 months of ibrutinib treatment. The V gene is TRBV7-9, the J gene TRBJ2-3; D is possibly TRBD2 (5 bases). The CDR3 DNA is TGTGCCAGCAGCTTAGCGGGAGTTGCAGATACGCAGTATTTT. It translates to CASSLAGVADTQYF.